Presented here are 21 T cell receptor beta chains from one specimen sequenced in a study of OX40 agonist ivuxolimab in advanced cancers. Using immunoSEQ multiplex PCR, the repertoire was profiled, and TCRdb retains in-frame clones only, with some absent. The sample lists about 50,000 clones, about 84% occurring once. Sequenced here: CD4+ or CD8+ T cells sorted from blood, sampled in a trial of the OX40 agonist ivuxolimab. The source of these receptors is an adult with an advanced solid tumor such as melanoma, head and neck, liver or kidney cancer.

The genes are TRBV29-1 and TRBJ1-3; tentative D call: TRBD1 (5 bases). Germline CDR1 SQVTM, CDR2 ANQGSEA. V dropped 5 bases and J dropped 4 bases, with 12 bases sitting between them. This CDR3 spans 13 amino acids. This CDR3 reads CSVLATAGNTIYF. DNA for the CDR3: TGCAGCGTTTTGGCGACAGCGGGAAACACCATATATTTT.

This clone has just one count. The chain links TRBV28 to TRBJ2-3; no reliable D call. The CDR3 is 11 amino acids. Germline V gene sequence: CDR1 MDHEN, CDR2 SYDVKM. Trimming removed 7 bases from V and 10 bases from J, with 12 bases in between. CDR3 DNA: TGTGCCAGCACCAATATCATAGCGCAGTATTTT. Protein product: CASTNIIAQYF.

This clone was counted once. This chain links TRBV2 with TRBJ1-2, with TRBD1 identical over 8 bases. With 7 bases clipped from V and 4 bases from J, the junction kept 2 bases outside the gene matches. CDR3 length: 12 amino acids. Germline assignment: CDR1 SNHLY and CDR2 FYNNEI. This chain's CDR3 is CASTDRAYGYTF. In DNA, the CDR3 is TGTGCCAGCACGGACAGGGCCTATGGCTACACCTTC.

This clone was observed a few times. The J gene is TRBJ2-1, the V gene TRBV6-1; 8 bases are a match to TRBD2. The CDR3 has 17 amino acids. Germline CDR1 and CDR2: MNHNS and SASEGT. With V trimmed by 4 bases and J by 8 bases, 16 bases remained unmatched. In DNA, the CDR3 is TGTGCCAGCAGTGCTGGCGGGGGGCTGAGCTGGGGGGATGAGCAGTTCTTC. Translated, it gives CASSAGGGLSWGDEQFF.

This sequence joins TRBV28 and TRBJ2-7; D not resolved. The CDR3 has 13 residues. Trimming cost V 6 bases and J 3 bases, with 12 bases left between them. CDR1 MDHEN and CDR2 SYDVKM come from the germline V gene. CDR3 DNA: TGTGCCAGCAGGTTAGGGATCAACTACGAGCAGTACTTC. Amino acid sequence: CASRLGINYEQYF.

The chain recombines TRBV18 with TRBJ2-3; TRBD2 matches 10 bases. Germline V gives CDR1 KGHSH, CDR2 LQKENI. Trimming cost V 4 bases and J 1 base; bases outside gene matches: 2. The CDR3 contains 15 residues. The CDR3 spells CASSRLAGGTDTQYF. CDR3 DNA sequence: TGTGCCAGCTCACGGCTAGCGGGGGGCACAGATACGCAGTATTTT. The full variable domain, in which reference TRBV18 and TRBJ2-3 provide the parts outside the CDR3, is NAGVMQNPRHLVRRRGQEARLRCSPMKGHSHVYWYRQLPEEGLKFMVYLQKENIIDESGMPKERFSAEFPKEGPSILRIQQVVRGDSAAYFCASSRLAGGTDTQYFGPGTRLTVL.

This clone has just a few counts. The genes are TRBV18 and TRBJ2-1; the match to TRBD1 covers 7 bases. Germline V lookup: CDR1 KGHSH, CDR2 LQKENI. Germline trimming cut 6 bases from V and 8 bases from J; bases unmatched to any gene: 16. The length of the CDR3 is 16 residues. For the CDR3, the DNA is TGTGCCAGCTCTCAGTACAGGGGTGAGGGACCTGATGAGCAGTTCTTC. The encoded protein is CASSQYRGEGPDEQFF.

The J gene is TRBJ1-1, the V gene TRBV6-5, with D tentatively TRBD1 (6 bases). The length of the CDR3 is 14 residues. The V gene lost 6 bases and the J gene lost 4 bases, with 15 bases spanning the gap. Germline CDR1 is MNHEY and CDR2 is SVGAGI. CDR3 amino acids: CASSPGTLGTEAFF. CDR3 nucleotides: TGTGCCAGCAGCCCCGGGACATTGGGCACTGAAGCTTTCTTT.

The J gene is TRBJ1-3, the V gene TRBV27; possibly TRBD1 for D (6 bases). Germline assignment: CDR1 MNHEY and CDR2 SMNVEV (reference sequence). CDR3 length equals 13 residues. With 10 bases removed from V and 4 bases from J, the gap between germline ends came to 14 bases. CDR3 sequence reads: CANKTGSGNTIYF. The CDR3 DNA follows: TGTGCCAACAAAACAGGGTCCGGAAACACCATATATTTT.

The J gene is TRBJ2-3, the V gene TRBV4-1; 7 nucleotides align to TRBD1. The CDR3 runs 14 residues. With 3 bases clipped from V and 3 bases from J, the junction kept 3 bases outside the gene matches. The germline CDR1 and CDR2 sequences are MGHRA and YSYEKL. The CDR3: CASSQTGTTDTQYF. The CDR3 DNA reads as TGCGCCAGCAGCCAGACAGGGACGACAGATACGCAGTATTTT.

This rearrangement joins TRBV19 to TRBJ2-3; 8 nucleotides agree with TRBD1. CDR3 size: 15 residues. Germline V gene sequence: CDR1 LNHDA, CDR2 SQIVND (reference sequence). J lost 2 bases, V lost 3 bases, and 4 bases had no gene match. CDR3 in DNA: TGTGCCAGTAGTATTCAGGGGGCCATCACAGATACGCAGTATTTT. As protein: CASSIQGAITDTQYF.

The chain uses TRBV29-1 and TRBJ2-1; 9 bases fit TRBD2. Germline assignment: CDR1 SQVTM and CDR2 ANQGSEA. The ends lost 0 bases at V and 7 bases at J; junction bases unmatched: 4. CDR3 length: 14 residues. The CDR3 spells CSVEEGGGENEQFF. CDR3 sequence (DNA): TGCAGCGTTGAAGAGGGCGGGGGGGAGAATGAGCAGTTCTTC.

The V gene is TRBV28, the J gene TRBJ1-4, with unresolved D. Trimming left V 8 bases short and J 8 bases short, with 6 bases between. The CDR3 has 10 amino acids. The germline V gene has CDR1 MDHEN and CDR2 SYDVKM. CDR3 in amino acids: CASLGEKLFF. CDR3 nucleotides: TGTGCCAGCCTAGGCGAAAAACTGTTTTTT.

This chain connects TRBV2 to TRBJ1-4; no definite D call. The CDR3 contains 13 residues. The V and J ends lost 6 bases and 8 bases respectively, with 13 bases between them. Germline lookup yields CDR1 SNHLY and CDR2 FYNNEI. The CDR3 sequence is CASRTSVEEKLFF. The CDR3 DNA sequence: TGTGCCAGCAGAACGTCGGTCGAAGAAAAACTGTTTTTT.

The chain joins TRBV5-1 to TRBJ2-1; no clear D. Germline V gene sequence: CDR1 SGHRS, CDR2 YFSETQ. This CDR3 comprises 12 residues. V was pared by 6 bases and J by 11 bases, with 15 bases between. CDR3 coding DNA: TGCGCCAGCACCCTCTGGAATAGCAAGCAGTTCTTC. It yields the protein CASTLWNSKQFF.

J is TRBJ2-2 and V is TRBV5-5; D is undetermined. Trimming removed 0 bases at V and 1 base at J, with 13 bases between. The CDR3 extends over 17 amino acids. Germline lookup yields CDR1 SGHKS and CDR2 YYEKEE (reference sequence). DNA of the CDR3: TGTGCCAGCAGCTTGGTGAAGGCCAGTCTGAACACCGGGGAGCTGTTTTTT. Amino acid sequence: CASSLVKASLNTGELFF.

The gene calls are TRBV11-1 and TRBJ2-5, with D maybe TRBD2 (5 bases). Trimming stripped 1 base from V and 5 bases from J, with 17 bases between. CDR3 length equals 16 residues. In germline, CDR1 is SGHAT, CDR2 FQDESV (reference sequence). The CDR3 loop is CASSLGRYGIGETQYF. In DNA form, the CDR3 reads TGTGCCAGCAGCTTAGGAAGGTACGGGATCGGCGAGACCCAGTACTTC.

This clone has just a few counts. This sequence joins TRBV18 and TRBJ1-6; a possible D gene is TRBD1 (5 bases). The CDR3 is made up of 16 amino acids. Germline V gene lookup returns CDR1 KGHSH and CDR2 LQKENI. The germline V and J ends were trimmed by 6 bases and 8 bases, with 20 bases remaining between them. The CDR3 region has the DNA TGTGCCAGCTCCCACGGAGGGGTCGGCTTGGATTCACCCCTCCACTTT. Amino acids: CASSHGGVGLDSPLHF.

This clone was recorded once. V gene TRBV7-2 combines with J gene TRBJ1-4, with 7 positions matching TRBD1. V dropped 5 bases and J dropped 4; count of bases not matched to a gene: 10. Germline V CDR1 and CDR2: SGHTA, FQGNSA. The CDR3 is 16 residues long. The CDR3 protein is CASSREGAMNNEKLFF. The CDR3 bases are TGTGCCAGCAGCCGGGAGGGGGCGATGAATAATGAAAAACTGTTTTTT.

V gene TRBV5-1 combines with J gene TRBJ2-3; weak D call: TRBD2 (5 bases). Trimming took 0 bases from V and 5 from J, leaving 16 bases between them. The CDR3 has 16 amino acids. CDR1 and CDR2 from the germline V gene are SGHRS and YFSETQ. The CDR3 region is CASSLGTGVSIDTQYF. CDR3 nucleotides: TGCGCCAGCAGCTTGGGGACCGGGGTCAGTATAGATACGCAGTATTTT.

This chain joins TRBV9 and TRBJ2-7, with 10 bases that match TRBD2. CDR1 and CDR2 (germline): SGDLS, YYNGEE. This CDR3 is built from 16 residues. Trimming took 0 bases from V and 4 from J; bases not matched to a gene: 7. This CDR3 reads CASSVGASGGAYEQYF. In nucleotides, the CDR3 is TGTGCCAGCAGCGTAGGGGCTAGCGGGGGTGCGTACGAGCAGTACTTC.